Listed below are T cell receptor beta chains from one sample, sequenced in a study of OX40 agonist ivuxolimab in advanced cancers. This table comes from immunoSEQ multiplex PCR, and its TCRdb copy is limited to in-frame clones, with some not included. This table has around 53,000 clones, less than 90% appearing once. Source: CD4+ or CD8+ T cells sorted from blood, taken in a trial of the OX40 agonist ivuxolimab. The receptors derive from an adult with an advanced solid tumor such as melanoma, head and neck, liver or kidney cancer. Each CDR3 is given with its conserved first and last residue. The order of the fields is J gene, clone size, D gene, V gene, CDR3 DNA, CDR3 protein. D genes are given only for firm matches. Size is stated for part of the rows, as once, few or many counts, or as a class when the clone is expanded.

J: TRBJ2-4
size: NA
D: NA
V: TRBV21-1
DNA: TGTGCCAGCAGCAATCCCAGTTACAGGGGAGCTCTAGCCAAAAACATTCAGTACTTC
CDR3: CASSNPSYRGALAKNIQYF

J: TRBJ2-7
size: NA
D: NA
V: TRBV9
DNA: TGTGCCAGCAGCAGGGACACCAGCTCCTACGAGCAGTACTTC
CDR3: CASSRDTSSYEQYF

J: TRBJ1-1
size: NA
D: NA
V: TRBV5-1
DNA: TGCGCCAGCAGCTTGAGAGGGGATGGCACTGAAGCTTTCTTT
CDR3: CASSLRGDGTEAFF

J: TRBJ1-4
size: NA
D: TRBD1
V: TRBV5-5
DNA: TGTGCCAGCAGCCTCGGACAGGGACCTCCACGGGAAAAACTGTTTTTT
CDR3: CASSLGQGPPREKLFF

J: TRBJ2-5
size: NA
D: NA
V: TRBV5-4
DNA: TGTGCCAGCAGCTTGGGTAGTAGGGGGGAGACCCAGTACTTC
CDR3: CASSLGSRGETQYF

J: TRBJ1-5
size: NA
D: NA
V: TRBV19
DNA: TGTGCCAGCAAATATACCGGGAGAAACGATCAGCCCCAGCATTTT
CDR3: CASKYTGRNDQPQHF

J: TRBJ1-3
size: once
D: NA
V: TRBV10-1
DNA: TGCGCCAGCAGTGAGGACCAAAGCGGCAGTAACACCATATATTTT
CDR3: CASSEDQSGSNTIYF

J: TRBJ1-2
size: NA
D: NA
V: TRBV29-1
DNA: TGCAGCGCCATTCCAGGACCCGTGGGCTACACCTTC
CDR3: CSAIPGPVGYTF

J: TRBJ1-1
size: NA
D: TRBD1
V: TRBV6-4
DNA: TGTGCCAGCAGTACCTCGACAGGGGGATACACTGAAGCTTTCTTT
CDR3: CASSTSTGGYTEAFF

J: TRBJ1-1
size: NA
D: TRBD1
V: TRBV6-1
DNA: TGTGCCAGCAGGAAGACAGGGGTGCCCGAAGCTTTCTTT
CDR3: CASRKTGVPEAFF

J: TRBJ2-2
size: NA
D: TRBD2
V: TRBV10-1
DNA: TGCGCCAGCAGTCTTAGCGGGGGGCTAAACACCGGGGAGCTGTTTTTT
CDR3: CASSLSGGLNTGELFF

J: TRBJ1-1
size: few
D: NA
V: TRBV9
DNA: TGTGCCAGCAGCGTAGCATGGGTGAACACTGAAGCTTTCTTT
CDR3: CASSVAWVNTEAFF

J: TRBJ2-5
size: NA
D: NA
V: TRBV18
DNA: TGTGCCAGCTCACCCCTCCAAGAGACCCAGTACTTC
CDR3: CASSPLQETQYF

J: TRBJ2-7
size: NA
D: NA
V: TRBV19
DNA: TGTGCCAGTAGTCCCAAGGGCTACGGCGAGCAGTACTTC
CDR3: CASSPKGYGEQYF

J: TRBJ2-1
size: NA
D: TRBD2
V: TRBV6-1
DNA: TGTGCCAGCAGTGCACGGACTAGCGGGGACTACAATGAGCAGTTCTTC
CDR3: CASSARTSGDYNEQFF

J: TRBJ1-2
size: NA
D: NA
V: TRBV5-1
DNA: TGCGCCAGCAGCTTGGACAGGGACGGCTACACCTTC
CDR3: CASSLDRDGYTF

J: TRBJ1-1
size: NA
D: NA
V: TRBV5-6
DNA: TGTGCCAGCAGCATGGGGGGAATAGGGTGCACTGAAGCTTTCTTT
CDR3: CASSMGGIGCTEAFF

J: TRBJ1-2
size: once
D: NA
V: TRBV6-1
DNA: TGTGCCAGCAGTGAGGACAGCTTCAGAGGCTACACCTTC
CDR3: CASSEDSFRGYTF

J: TRBJ1-1
size: NA
D: NA
V: TRBV25-1
DNA: TGTGCCAGCAGTGTGACACTTAACGCTGAAGCTTTCTTT
CDR3: CASSVTLNAEAFF

J: TRBJ1-4
size: NA
D: TRBD1
V: TRBV18
DNA: TGTGCCAGCTCACCTCAGGGGGCGGAAGAAAAACTGTTTTTT
CDR3: CASSPQGAEEKLFF

J: TRBJ1-1
size: NA
D: NA
V: TRBV10-3
DNA: TGTGCCATCAGTGAGAAAGGGGGTGGCACTGAAGCTTTCTTT
CDR3: CAISEKGGGTEAFF

J: TRBJ1-5
size: once
D: NA
V: TRBV19
DNA: TGTGCCAGTAGTCCCACTCGGCATTTGGGGGGAGGCAATCAGCCCCAGCATTTT
CDR3: CASSPTRHLGGGNQPQHF

J: TRBJ1-5
size: NA
D: NA
V: TRBV5-1
DNA: TGCGCCAGCAGCTTGGGAGGGGGGTCTGGGCAGCCCCAGCATTTT
CDR3: CASSLGGGSGQPQHF

J: TRBJ2-5
size: NA
D: NA
V: TRBV30
DNA: TGTGCCTGGAGCCCCCAAGAGACCCAGTACTTC
CDR3: CAWSPQETQYF

J: TRBJ2-7
size: NA
D: NA
V: TRBV5-1
DNA: TGCGCCAGCAGCGTAGACAGGACCTACGAGCAGTACTTC
CDR3: CASSVDRTYEQYF

J: TRBJ1-1
size: NA
D: TRBD1
V: TRBV10-1
DNA: TGCGCCAGCAGTTGCCGGACAGGGTGGATCGGATGGACTGAAGCTTTCTTT
CDR3: CASSCRTGWIGWTEAFF